These T cell receptor beta chains were read from a single sample in a study of early T cells in non-severe SARS-CoV-2 infection. TCRdb processed the 5' RACE reads anew with MiXCR; each CDR3 protein has one entry. The sample holds approximately 84,000 distinct CDR3 sequences; around 14% are singletons and the top ten take 5.5%. Specimen: whole blood. The receptors come from an adult who was a healthcare worker with PCR-confirmed SARS-CoV-2 infection or an uninfected control (not recorded which). CDR3s include the opening cysteine and the closing phenylalanine or tryptophan. D genes are given only for firm matches. Clone sizes are given selectively: once, few, many, or a class where the clone is expanded.

CDR3: CASSSLGNTEAFF; DNA: TGCGCCAGCAGTAGTTTGGGGAACACTGAAGCTTTCTTT; D: .; size: few; V: TRBV10-2; J: TRBJ1-1
CDR3: CASSITYGANEQFF; DNA: TGTGCCAGCAGCATCACATATGGGGCGAATGAGCAGTTCTTC; D: .; size: many; V: TRBV7-9; J: TRBJ2-1
CDR3: CASSFAGKETQYF; DNA: TGTGCCAGCAGCTTTGCAGGGAAAGAGACCCAGTACTTC; D: .; size: many; V: TRBV11-2; J: TRBJ2-5
CDR3: CASSGTGDQPQHF; DNA: TGTGCCAGCAGTGGGACAGGGGATCAGCCCCAGCATTTT; D: TRBD1; size: .; V: TRBV9; J: TRBJ1-5
CDR3: CASRKAGEGTDTQYF; DNA: TGTGCCAGCAGAAAAGCGGGAGAGGGGACAGATACGCAGTATTTT; D: TRBD2; size: .; V: TRBV28; J: TRBJ2-3
CDR3: CASSQPRVNSYNEQFF; DNA: TGTGCCAGCAGCCAACCCCGGGTTAACTCCTACAATGAGCAGTTCTTC; D: .; size: few; V: TRBV6-2/TRBV6-3; J: TRBJ2-1
CDR3: CASSYTGGEQYF; DNA: TGTGCCAGCAGCTATACCGGGGGCGAGCAGTACTTC; D: .; size: many; V: TRBV7-9; J: TRBJ2-7
CDR3: CASARGLSYNEQFF; DNA: TGTGCCAGCGCTAGGGGGCTTTCCTACAATGAGCAGTTCTTC; D: TRBD1; size: many; V: TRBV6-2/TRBV6-3; J: TRBJ2-1
CDR3: CASSDRVDVDEQFF; DNA: TGTGCCAGCAGCGACAGGGTTGATGTCGATGAGCAGTTCTTC; D: TRBD1; size: few; V: TRBV2; J: TRBJ2-1
CDR3: CASSATFYGYTF; DNA: TGTGCCAGCAGTGCAACCTTCTATGGCTACACCTTC; D: .; size: .; V: TRBV12-3/TRBV12-4; J: TRBJ1-2
CDR3: CASTSSYNEQFF; DNA: TGTGCCAGCACAAGCTCCTACAATGAGCAGTTCTTC; D: .; size: .; V: TRBV6-5; J: TRBJ2-1
CDR3: CASSAGVTGELFF; DNA: TGTGCCAGCAGTGCAGGGGTTACCGGGGAGCTGTTTTTT; D: .; size: .; V: TRBV28; J: TRBJ2-2
CDR3: CASSLPDGQAGANVLTF; DNA: TGTGCCAGCAGCCTACCTGACGGCCAAGCGGGGGCCAACGTCCTGACTTTC; D: .; size: once; V: TRBV7-9; J: TRBJ2-6
CDR3: CASSPRDRGEAFF; DNA: TGTGCCAGCTCACCACGGGACAGGGGGGAAGCTTTCTTT; D: TRBD1; size: .; V: TRBV18; J: TRBJ1-1
CDR3: CASSSRTSGAKNIQYF; DNA: TGTGCCAGTAGTTCACGGACTAGCGGAGCCAAAAACATTCAGTACTTC; D: TRBD2; size: few; V: TRBV19; J: TRBJ2-4
CDR3: CASSERVTANTGELFF; DNA: TGTGCCAGCAGTGAAAGGGTGACGGCGAACACCGGGGAGCTGTTTTTT; D: .; size: .; V: TRBV6-1; J: TRBJ2-2
CDR3: CASRAGTGLNIQYF; DNA: TGTGCCAGCAGAGCCGGGACAGGGTTAAACATTCAGTACTTC; D: TRBD1; size: .; V: TRBV6-5; J: TRBJ2-4
CDR3: CASSYGNSNAPHEQFF; DNA: TGTGCCAGCAGCTACGGGAACTCCAATGCGCCCCACGAGCAGTTCTTC; D: .; size: few; V: TRBV7-3; J: TRBJ2-1